The 22 T cell receptor beta chains given below trace back to one sample, sequenced in a study of blood T cell repertoires in COVID-19. Data came from immunoSEQ multiplex PCR; TCRdb stores just in-frame clones and leaves some out. In the table there are under 100,000 clones, 70% to 85% of which are singletons. The sample consisted of peripheral blood. Every receptor here comes from a woman aged 80 or over with COVID-19, enrolled during active disease.

The V call is TRBV4-3, the J call TRBJ2-7; D is perhaps TRBD2 (6 bases). V gave up 1 base and J gave up 0 bases, with 19 bases separating them. From germline, CDR1 is LGHNA and CDR2 YSLEER. The CDR3 contains 18 residues. Written as DNA, the CDR3 is TGCGCCAGCAGCCAAGCGGCATCGAGACTAGGAATCTCCTACGAGCAGTACTTC. It specifies CASSQAASRLGISYEQYF.

This clone was counted between two and nine times. The rearrangement links TRBV18 to TRBJ2-7, with 7 positions matching TRBD1. The J segment lost 5 bases and the V segment lost 3 bases, leaving 7 bases of the junction unmatched. The CDR3 extends over 14 amino acids. Germline V gene lookup returns CDR1 KGHSH and CDR2 LQKENI. The CDR3 nucleotides read TGTGCCAGCTCACCGATGACAGGGTTGGACGAGCAGTACTTC. This translates into CASSPMTGLDEQYF. The entire variable domain, with the rest obtained from reference TRBV18 and TRBJ2-7, is as follows: NAGVMQNPRHLVRRRGQEARLRCSPMKGHSHVYWYRQLPEEGLKFMVYLQKENIIDESGMPKERFSAEFPKEGPSILRIQQVVRGDSAAYFCASSPMTGLDEQYFGPGTRLTVT.

This chain links TRBV18 with TRBJ2-7; 9 nucleotides agree with TRBD1. This CDR3 has 15 residues. Germline-derived CDR1 and CDR2 are KGHSH and LQKENI. The ends lost 1 base at V and 6 bases at J; junction bases unmatched: 7. The CDR3 DNA reads TGTGCCAGCTCACCACAAGAGACAGGGGGTAGCGAGCAGTACTTC. This encodes CASSPQETGGSEQYF.

This rearrangement joins TRBV6-4 to TRBJ2-2; D not resolved. This CDR3 has 13 residues. Trimming pared 7 bases from V and 1 base from J, leaving 7 bases between. Germline assignment: CDR1 MRHNA and CDR2 SNTAGT. CDR3: CASKSGNTGELFF. In DNA, the CDR3 is TGTGCCAGCAAATCAGGGAACACCGGGGAGCTGTTTTTT.

The chain employs TRBV9 and TRBJ2-5; weak D call: TRBD2 (6 bases). Per the germline V gene, CDR1 is SGDLS and CDR2 is YYNGEE. The CDR3 runs to 16 residues. With 3 bases removed from V and 5 bases from J, the gap between germline ends came to 20 bases. DNA of the CDR3: TGTGCCAGCAGCGGTTGGATTGGCGGGGTGGGGGAGACCCAGTACTTC. As protein: CASSGWIGGVGETQYF.

This clone came up a few times. This chain uses TRBV30 with TRBJ1-5; D unclear. The CDR3 length is 13 residues. Trimming took 5 bases from V and 5 from J, leaving 13 bases between them. Germline CDR1 reads GTSNPN; CDR2 reads SVGIG (reference sequence). The CDR3 DNA sequence: TGTGCCTGGTCGAGGCAGGAGGATCAGCCCCAGCATTTT. Its protein product is CAWSRQEDQPQHF. The complete variable domain, with remaining parts taken from reference TRBV30 and TRBJ1-5, reads SQTIHQWPATLVQPVGSPLSLECTVEGTSNPNLYWYRQAAGRGLQLLFYSVGIGQISSEVPQNLSASRPQDRQFILSSKKLLLSDSGFYLCAWSRQEDQPQHFGDGTRLSIL.

In nucleotides, the CDR3 is TGTGCCAGCAGTTACGGGCTAGCGGGGAGGACCCAGTACTTC. Translation: CASSYGLAGRTQYF. This chain links TRBV6-2 or TRBV6-3 with TRBJ2-5, with 9 bases lining up with TRBD2. V was clipped by 2 bases and J by 7 bases; unmatched bases: 5. Germline V gene data show CDR1 as MNHEY and CDR2 as SVGEGT. There are 14 residues in the CDR3.

This clone was seen more than once but under ten times. The V and J genes are TRBV30 and TRBJ1-5; 10 nucleotides match TRBD1. Looked up from germline, CDR1 is GTSNPN and CDR2 is SVGIG (reference sequence). This CDR3 contains 13 residues. V lost 3 bases, J lost 7 bases, and 3 bases stayed unmatched. CDR3 protein: CAWSRQGAQPQHF. The DNA of the CDR3 is TGTGCCTGGAGCCGACAGGGGGCACAGCCCCAGCATTTT. Variable domain in full (rest from reference TRBV30 and TRBJ1-5): SQTIHQWPATLVQPVGSPLSLECTVEGTSNPNLYWYRQAAGRGLQLLFYSVGIGQISSEVPQNLSASRPQDRQFILSSKKLLLSDSGFYLCAWSRQGAQPQHFGDGTRLSIL.

The chain carries TRBV7-3 and TRBJ1-6, with TRBD1 matching 8 bases. The CDR3 contains 13 residues. Trimming cost V 6 bases and J 11 bases; bases outside gene matches: 6. CDR1 is SGHTA and CDR2 is FQGTGA in the germline V gene. CDR3 DNA sequence: TGTGCCAGCAGTCAGGCAGGGGGCCCACCCCTCCACTTT. Encoded protein: CASSQAGGPPLHF.

The J gene is TRBJ2-3, the V gene TRBV12-5; TRBD2 agrees at 10 bases. Germline V gene sequence: CDR1 LGHNT, CDR2 FRNRAP. The V segment lost 6 bases and the J segment 0 bases; nucleotides outside the gene matches: 6. This CDR3 has 16 residues. In nucleotides, the CDR3 is TGTGCTAGTGGCCCCCCAGCGGGGGGGAGCACAGATACGCAGTATTTT. It specifies CASGPPAGGSTDTQYF.

This clone was recorded once. The genes are TRBV4-3 and TRBJ2-1; possibly TRBD2 for D (6 bases). The CDR3 length is 15 residues. The V end lost 0 bases, the J end lost 4 bases, and 10 bases lay between the germline ends. CDR1 is LGHNA and CDR2 is YSLEER in the germline V gene. CDR3 sequence reads: CASSQDAAGYNEQFF. Here the CDR3 DNA reads TGCGCCAGCAGCCAAGATGCGGCGGGGTACAATGAGCAGTTCTTC.

J is TRBJ2-3 and V is TRBV10-3; tentative D call: TRBD1 (8 bases). Trimming removed 6 bases from V and 6 bases from J, with 16 bases in between. CDR1 ENHRY and CDR2 SYGVKD come from the germline V gene. This CDR3 has 14 amino acids. CDR3 region: CAIRTGGGMDTQYF. The CDR3 region has the DNA TGTGCCATCAGAACAGGGGGGGGGATGGATACGCAGTATTTT.

The gene calls are TRBV18 and TRBJ2-3; a weak D match, TRBD2 (5 bases). The CDR3 is made up of 16 amino acids. V gave up 3 bases and J gave up 1 base, with 14 bases separating them. Per germline, CDR1 KGHSH and CDR2 LQKENI. The CDR3 loop reads CASSPMGDFGTDTQYF. The CDR3 nucleotides read TGTGCCAGCTCACCGATGGGAGATTTCGGCACAGATACGCAGTATTTT. The full variable domain, completed using reference TRBV18 and TRBJ2-3, is NAGVMQNPRHLVRRRGQEARLRCSPMKGHSHVYWYRQLPEEGLKFMVYLQKENIIDESGMPKERFSAEFPKEGPSILRIQQVVRGDSAAYFCASSPMGDFGTDTQYFGPGTRLTVL.

This chain links TRBV10-3 with TRBJ2-2, with 10 bases that match TRBD2. J was trimmed by 4 bases and V by 10 bases; bases with no gene match: 18. Germline CDR1 reads ENHRY; CDR2 reads SYGVKD. This CDR3 has 18 residues. The CDR3 reads CATSGSSGGIGGTGELFF. The DNA for the CDR3 is TGTGCCACCAGCGGGTCTAGCGGGGGAATAGGGGGCACCGGGGAGCTGTTTTTT.

The gene calls are TRBV2 and TRBJ2-7; 8 nucleotides match TRBD1. Germline values: CDR1 SNHLY, CDR2 FYNNEI. The V and J ends lost 4 bases and 6 bases, in that order; junction bases with no gene match: 8. The CDR3 contains 14 residues. For the CDR3, the DNA is TGTGCCAGCAGTGTAGTGGACAGGGAGGCCGAGCAGTACTTC. It is translated as CASSVVDREAEQYF. Based on the CDR3 plus reference TRBV2 and TRBJ2-7, the full variable domain is EPEVTQTPSHQVTQMGQEVILRCVPISNHLYFYWYRQILGQKVEFLVSFYNNEISEKSEIFDDQFSVERPDGSNFTLKIRSTKLEDSAMYFCASSVVDREAEQYFGPGTRLTVT.

The chain joins TRBV27 to TRBJ1-6; D unclear. Germline values: CDR1 MNHEY, CDR2 SMNVEV (reference sequence). This CDR3 spans 15 amino acids. V was trimmed by 5 bases and J by 10 bases, leaving 18 bases between them. The CDR3 is CASSPSLIAGSPLHF. The CDR3 DNA sequence: TGTGCCAGCAGTCCGTCACTTATAGCGGGCTCACCCCTCCACTTT.

The chain recombines TRBV2 with TRBJ2-5; TRBD2 matches at 14 bases. Germline assignment: CDR1 SNHLY and CDR2 FYNNEI. Trimming at V came to 9 bases and at J to 6 bases, leaving 9 bases not matched to a gene. This CDR3 is 15 amino acids long. DNA for the CDR3: TGTGCCAGTTTCCCTCGGACTAGCGGGGGGCAGACCCAGTACTTC. Encoded protein: CASFPRTSGGQTQYF.

V and J are TRBV24-1 and TRBJ2-2, with 9 bases aligning to TRBD2. CDR3 size: 16 residues. The germline V gene encodes CDR1 KGHDR and CDR2 SFDVKD. J was trimmed by 3 bases and V by 5 bases; bases with no gene match: 6. CDR3 amino acids: CATSGYSGRDTGELFF. CDR3 in DNA: TGTGCCACCAGTGGGTATAGCGGGAGAGACACCGGGGAGCTGTTTTTT.

The rearrangement joins TRBV7-9 to TRBJ1-2; TRBD1 aligns across 7 bases. This CDR3 has 14 residues. The trim removed 4 bases at V and 4 bases at J, leaving 6 bases unmatched. In germline, CDR1 is SEHNR, CDR2 FQNEAQ (reference sequence). The CDR3 nucleotides read TGTGCCAGCAGCTACCCGGACAGGAGCTATGGCTACACCTTC. This codes for CASSYPDRSYGYTF.

The V call is TRBV19, the J call TRBJ1-2; 8 bases are a match to TRBD1. J gave up 5 bases and V 5 bases, and 7 bases lay outside the gene matches. The CDR3 is 14 residues long. Looked up from germline, CDR1 is LNHDA and CDR2 is SQIVND (reference sequence). The CDR3 spells CASSLAGTGYGYTF. The CDR3 coding sequence is TGTGCCAGTAGTTTAGCCGGGACAGGATATGGCTACACCTTC.

The chain recombines TRBV5-1 with TRBJ1-2; D call uncertain. V lost 0 bases to trimming and J lost 0 bases, with 6 bases between them. This CDR3 region has 14 residues. Germline V gives CDR1 SGHRS, CDR2 YFSETQ. The CDR3 is CASSLGSSNYGYTF. The CDR3 DNA is TGCGCCAGCAGCTTGGGTTCCTCTAACTATGGCTACACCTTC.

The V call is TRBV6-5, the J call TRBJ2-2; D call uncertain. V shed 2 bases and J shed 2 bases, with 12 bases lying between them. The germline V gene encodes CDR1 MNHEY and CDR2 SVGAGI. The CDR3 has 16 amino acids. The CDR3, as DNA: TGTGCCAGCAGTTACCTCCAGGTTGGAAACACCGGGGAGCTGTTTTTT. It encodes CASSYLQVGNTGELFF.